Below, 8 T cell receptor beta chains from the same sample are listed, as sequenced in a study of radiotherapy plus CTLA-4 blockade in lung cancer. Clones were read by immunoSEQ multiplex PCR, and TCRdb kept only the in-frame ones, dropping some. The repertoire includes roughly 90,000 clones, 55% to 75% of them detected once, and more than 12% sits in the top ten. The sequencing used peripheral blood, collected from a patient treated with radiotherapy plus ipilimumab. The receptors shown here come from a human donor with non-small cell lung cancer that progressed on radiotherapy plus ipilimumab.

The chain links TRBV7-6 to TRBJ2-5; D remains ambiguous. The V gene's germline CDR1 is SGHVS and CDR2 FNYEAQ. Trimming shortened V by 5 bases and J by 2 bases, and 12 bases separated the two germline ends. This CDR3 is built from 14 residues. Written as DNA, the CDR3 is TGTGCCAGCAGCGGGGAAACCTCACAAGAGACCCAGTACTTC. Its protein product is CASSGETSQETQYF.

Comment on this clone: The germline gene is not matched at one end of the junction; a read error may be the cause. The rearrangement uses TRBV7-7 and TRBJ2-5, with D possibly TRBD1 on 5 matching bases. CDR1 and CDR2 (germline): SSHAT, FNYEAQ (reference sequence). This CDR3 region has 15 residues. The DNA of the CDR3 is TGTGCTAGCAGCTTAAATTTGGGGCAGGAAGAGACCCAGTACTTC. Protein sequence: CASSLNLGQEETQYF.

The chain links TRBV7-8 to TRBJ2-7; possibly TRBD2 for D (6 bases). The V and J ends lost 7 bases and 0 bases respectively, with 19 bases between them. This CDR3 has 16 amino acids. Germline V gene sequence: CDR1 SGHVS, CDR2 FQNEAQ. The CDR3 nucleotides are TGTGCCAGCACTGACCCGGGGGTAGCACCCTCCTACGAGCAGTACTTC. Its translation is CASTDPGVAPSYEQYF.

This clone has just a few counts. The CDR3 reads CASSLGHAREKLFF. The DNA for the CDR3 is TGTGCCAGCAGCTTAGGGCACGCTCGGGAAAAACTGTTTTTT. The J gene is TRBJ1-4, the V gene TRBV7-8, with D hard to call. CDR1 is SGHVS and CDR2 is FQNEAQ in the germline V gene. This CDR3 comprises 14 residues. V lost 1 base, J lost 8 bases, and 11 bases lay in between.

The V and J genes are TRBV11-1 and TRBJ2-5, with D tentatively TRBD2 (5 bases). The germline V gene has CDR1 SGHAT and CDR2 FQDESV (reference sequence). Deletions cut 4 bases from V and 5 bases from J, with 5 bases between. This CDR3 has 11 amino acids. The CDR3 DNA sequence: TGTGCCAGCAGCTGGAGGGAGACCCAGTACTTC. Protein sequence: CASSWRETQYF.

This clone was seen more than once but under ten times. The chain has TRBV27 and TRBJ2-7, with D hard to call. The germline V gene encodes CDR1 MNHEY and CDR2 SMNVEV (reference sequence). V was cut by 8 bases and J by 6 bases, with 14 bases left in between. The length of the CDR3 is 12 residues. The CDR3 loop reads CASAPQRGEQYF. The DNA of the CDR3 is TGTGCCAGCGCTCCCCAACGAGGCGAGCAGTACTTC.

This clone has a count of ten or more. The CDR3 nucleotides are TGTGCCAGCACCCACTCGCTAGCTCGTTCCGGGGAGCTGTTTTTT. Translating it yields CASTHSLARSGELFF. The gene calls are TRBV7-9 and TRBJ2-2, with a tentative D call TRBD2 (5 bases). Per the germline V gene, CDR1 is SEHNR and CDR2 is FQNEAQ (reference sequence). V lost 7 bases to trimming and J lost 6 bases, with 18 bases between them. There are 15 residues in the CDR3.

V is TRBV28 and J is TRBJ2-3; TRBD2 matches at 11 bases. The germline CDR1 and CDR2 sequences are MDHEN and SYDVKM. V dropped 7 bases and J dropped 2; count of bases not matched to a gene: 11. The length of the CDR3 is 17 residues. The CDR3 nucleotides are TGTGCCAGCATTAACGGGACTAGCGGTATTTTCACAGATACGCAGTATTTT. Translation: CASINGTSGIFTDTQYF.